Below, 10 T cell receptor beta chains from the same sample are listed, as sequenced in a study of blood T cell repertoires in COVID-19. The method was immunoSEQ multiplex PCR; TCRdb's version includes in-frame clones alone and lacks a portion of them. Counted here are 150,000 to 200,000 clones, 85% to 90% occurring once; the ten biggest clones make up 6% to 7.5%. Sequences were obtained from peripheral blood. These receptors originate from a woman aged 80 or over in a cohort sampled during active or convalescent COVID-19.

The gene calls are TRBV19 and TRBJ1-1, with D unclear. Trimming cost V 7 bases and J 0 bases, with 18 bases left between them. From germline, CDR1 is LNHDA and CDR2 SQIVND (reference sequence). CDR3 length: 16 amino acids. CDR3 DNA: TGTGCCAGTACTCCCGGACTGAAGACTATGAACACTGAAGCTTTCTTT. It translates to CASTPGLKTMNTEAFF.

Worth noting for this clone: One junction end does not reproduce the germline sequence, and a read error may be involved. The chain uses TRBV6-5 and TRBJ1-1; D is possibly TRBD1 (6 bases). The CDR3 is 13 residues long. The germline V gene encodes CDR1 MNHEY and CDR2 SVGAGI. The CDR3 nucleotides are TGTGCCAGCAGGGCCTCCCGGGACACTGGAGCTTTCTTT. As protein: CASRASRDTGAFF.

The chain links TRBV10-3 to TRBJ2-7, with TRBD1 identical over 7 bases. The junction had 14 bases not matched to a gene; V was cut back by 6 bases and J by 0 bases. The CDR3 has 17 amino acids. CDR1 ENHRY and CDR2 SYGVKD come from the germline V gene. CDR3 DNA: TGTGCCATCAGCCGCCCCCCCGGGACAGCTAGCTCCTACGAGCAGTACTTC. Translated, it gives CAISRPPGTASSYEQYF.

The chain employs TRBV6-1 and TRBJ1-5; tentatively, D is TRBD1 (5 bases). The germline gives CDR1 MNHNS, CDR2 SASEGT. This CDR3 comprises 16 residues. With 1 base removed from V and 9 bases from J, the gap between germline ends came to 19 bases. In DNA, the CDR3 is TGTGCCAGCAGTGAAGTGGAGGTGGGGGGGAGGGCGCCCCAGCATTTT. Translation gives CASSEVEVGGRAPQHF.

The sample holds one count of this clone. The gene calls are TRBV5-1 and TRBJ1-3; 9 bases are a match to TRBD1. V shed 5 bases and J 4 bases; nucleotides not matched to a gene: 7. CDR1 and CDR2 (germline): SGHRS, YFSETQ. This CDR3 spans 15 amino acids. The CDR3 loop is CASRPSGTGGNTIYF. For the CDR3, the DNA is TGCGCCAGCAGACCCTCCGGGACAGGGGGAAACACCATATATTTT.

Written as DNA, the CDR3 is TGCAGCGTTGAAGTTACTCGGGACAGGGGACCTGGGGCCAACGTCCTGACTTTC. Amino acid sequence: CSVEVTRDRGPGANVLTF. The chain employs TRBV29-1 and TRBJ2-6; 10 positions match TRBD1. V shed 1 base, J shed 2 bases, and the junction held 8 bases outside the gene matches. CDR3 size: 18 residues. Germline CDR1 reads SQVTM; CDR2 reads ANQGSEA. Full variable domain (outside the CDR3, taken from reference TRBV29-1 and TRBJ2-6): SAVISQKPSRDICQRGTSLTIQCQVDSQVTMMFWYRQQPGQSLTLIATANQGSEATYESGFVIDKFPISRPNLTFSTLTVSNMSPEDSSIYLCSVEVTRDRGPGANVLTFGAGSRLTVL.

The chain is built from TRBV6-5 and TRBJ1-5; 10 bases agree with TRBD1. The ends lost 7 bases at V and 4 bases at J; junction bases unmatched: 1. The CDR3 is 13 amino acids. CDR1 is MNHEY and CDR2 is SVGAGI in the germline V gene. CDR3 sequence: CASMGQGNQPQHF. The DNA for the CDR3 is TGTGCCAGCATGGGACAGGGGAATCAGCCCCAGCATTTT.

V is TRBV3-1 (or the pseudogene TRBV3-2) and J is TRBJ2-3, with 7 bases identical to TRBD1. In germline, CDR1 is LGHDT, CDR2 YNNKEL (reference sequence). The CDR3 has 17 amino acids. With V trimmed by 0 bases and J by 6 bases, 12 bases remained unmatched. The CDR3 loop is CASSQDKGAAGPDTQYF. CDR3 bases: TGTGCCAGCAGCCAAGATAAGGGGGCGGCAGGGCCCGATACGCAGTATTTT.

In DNA, the CDR3 is TGTGCCAGCAGCTTAGATGCGTTCACTGAAGCTTTCTTT. Translation: CASSLDAFTEAFF. The chain carries TRBV11-3 and TRBJ1-1, with D unclear. Germline CDR1 SGHNT, CDR2 YENEEA. Between the trimmed V and J ends, which lost 0 bases and 4 bases, there was a span of 6 bases. The CDR3 totals 13 residues.

This chain uses TRBV5-6 with TRBJ2-5; 12 positions match TRBD2. The germline V gene has CDR1 SGHDT and CDR2 YYEEEE. Losses at the gene ends were 4 bases for V and 5 bases for J; bases not matched to a gene: 12. The CDR3 loop spans 17 amino acids. The CDR3 DNA sequence: TGTGCCAGCAGCGTAACTAGCGGGGGGCGATATAAGGAGACCCAGTACTTC. Translation: CASSVTSGGRYKETQYF.